The source of this T cell receptor (beta chain) is a study of shared clonotypes between healthy human individuals. Germline loops: CDR1 SGHVS, CDR2 FQNEAQ. The germline V and J ends were trimmed by 5 bases and 5 bases, with 19 bases remaining between them. This CDR3 spans 15 amino acids. Assay: immunoSEQ multiplex PCR; the TCRdb copy retains only in-frame clones and omits some. Seen here are about 1 million clones, about 77% observed once, and the top ten hold nearly 1.5%. Turning to this clone: Its antigen remains unknown.

Study-level findings and limits: Clonotypes which were not shared had lower generation probabilities than clonotypes that all four donors shared. Tissues were not sampled, only blood, and their repertoires likely differ.

Naive CD4+ cells were CD45RA-selected; the remaining cells were memory. This TCR was recovered from a young man in good health. Sequencing was done on a sample of memory CD4+ T cells sorted from blood. Regarding subset: CD45RA-negative fraction. The rearrangement uses TRBV7-8 and TRBJ2-7; a possible D gene is TRBD1 (7 bases). CDR3 in amino acids: CASSQMTGTQDEQYF. The CDR3 nucleotides are TGTGCCAGCAGCCAAATGACAGGGACTCAGGACGAGCAGTACTTC.